This TCR beta chain was profiled in a study of T cell responses to AZD1222 COVID-19 vaccine. Trimming removed 5 bases from V and 3 bases from J; junction bases left unmatched: 8. The CDR3 has 17 amino acids. Looked up from germline, CDR1 is LNHDA and CDR2 is SQIVND (reference sequence). General study points: Among AZD1222 vaccinees, only six were seropositive at baseline. Nearly half of spike-specific TCRs reportedly target unmutated variant regions. Vaccine-associated CD4 TCRs ranged over spike, dominating at 160-218 and 743-854.

This clone has more than one count but fewer than ten. Its specificity is unknown. Sequencing used immunoSEQ multiplex PCR; TCRdb keeps in-frame clones, though not all of them. The table has some 250,000 clones, 90% to 95% seen once. J is TRBJ2-2 and V is TRBV19; TRBD2 matches at 11 bases. This material consisted of peripheral blood, taken 28 days after the second AZD1222 dose. This receptor was identified in an adult who received the AZD1222 COVID-19 vaccine. The CDR3 coding sequence is TGTGCCAGTAGTGTGGCTAGCGGGAGGAAGTACACCGGGGAGCTGTTTTTT. It encodes CASSVASGRKYTGELFF.